This T cell receptor (beta chain) is from a study of shared clonotypes between healthy human individuals. Broader study findings: Investigators collected only blood, and repertoires in tissues likely differ.

For this clone: Its antigen is not identified.

At the deep level, the assay was run. Profiled with immunoSEQ multiplex PCR; TCRdb holds only in-frame clones, not every one. The sample records about a million clones, about 80% being singletons. There are 16 residues in the CDR3. In germline, CDR1 is LNHDA, CDR2 SQIVND (reference sequence). Trimming shortened V by 3 bases and J by 6 bases, and 20 bases separated the two germline ends. Each sample came from a Caucasian adult donor living in Nashville, Tennessee. The receptor was derived from a man aged 18 to 29 in good health. Some clones in this sample may be carry-over from other donors' samples. The sample consisted of memory CD4+ T cells from PBMCs. Documented subset: CD45RA-negative fraction. V usage is TRBV19 and J usage is TRBJ1-1; the D gene is possibly TRBD1 (6 bases). The CDR3 here is CASSIRGKGMDPEAFF. The CDR3 DNA follows: TGTGCCAGTAGTATCAGGGGTAAAGGGATGGACCCTGAAGCTTTCTTT.